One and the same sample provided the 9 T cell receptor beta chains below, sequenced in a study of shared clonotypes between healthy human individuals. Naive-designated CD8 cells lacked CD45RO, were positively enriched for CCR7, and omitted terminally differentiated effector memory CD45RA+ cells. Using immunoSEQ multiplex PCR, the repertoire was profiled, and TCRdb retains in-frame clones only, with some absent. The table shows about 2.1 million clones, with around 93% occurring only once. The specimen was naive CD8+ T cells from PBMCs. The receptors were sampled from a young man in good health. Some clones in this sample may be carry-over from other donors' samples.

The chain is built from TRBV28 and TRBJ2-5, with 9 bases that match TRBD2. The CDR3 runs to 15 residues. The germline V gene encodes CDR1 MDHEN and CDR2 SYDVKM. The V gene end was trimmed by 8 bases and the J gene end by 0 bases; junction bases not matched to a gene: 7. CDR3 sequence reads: CASGWRGGYQETQYF. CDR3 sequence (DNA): TGTGCCAGCGGGTGGCGGGGGGGGTACCAAGAGACCCAGTACTTC.

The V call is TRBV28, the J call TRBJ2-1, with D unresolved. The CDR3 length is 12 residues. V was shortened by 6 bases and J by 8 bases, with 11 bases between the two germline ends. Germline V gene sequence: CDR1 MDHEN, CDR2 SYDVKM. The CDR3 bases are TGTGCCAGCAGAGCTAGATCCGATGAGCAGTTCTTC. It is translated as CASRARSDEQFF.

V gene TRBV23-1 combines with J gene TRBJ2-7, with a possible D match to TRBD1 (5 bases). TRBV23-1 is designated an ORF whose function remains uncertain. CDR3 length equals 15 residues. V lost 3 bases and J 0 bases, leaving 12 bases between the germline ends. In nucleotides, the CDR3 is TGCGCCAGCAGTCACAGGGCAGGCGGCTCCTACGAGCAGTACTTC. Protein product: CASSHRAGGSYEQYF.

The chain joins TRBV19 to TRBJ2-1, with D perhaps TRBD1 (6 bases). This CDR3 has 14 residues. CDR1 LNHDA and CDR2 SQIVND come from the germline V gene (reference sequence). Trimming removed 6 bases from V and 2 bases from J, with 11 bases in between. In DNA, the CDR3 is TGTGCCAGTAGGACGGACAGAACCTACAATGAGCAGTTCTTC. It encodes CASRTDRTYNEQFF.

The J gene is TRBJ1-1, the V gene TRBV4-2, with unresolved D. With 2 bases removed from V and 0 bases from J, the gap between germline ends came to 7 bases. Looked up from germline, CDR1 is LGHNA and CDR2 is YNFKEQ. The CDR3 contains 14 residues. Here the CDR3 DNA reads TGTGCCAGCAGCCAACTTCACATGAACACTGAAGCTTTCTTT. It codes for CASSQLHMNTEAFF.

DNA of the CDR3: TGCGCCAGCAGTGACAGCAGGGGGACAGCAACTAATGAAAAACTGTTTTTT. This translates into CASSDSRGTATNEKLFF. The V call is TRBV10-1, the J call TRBJ1-4, with 7 bases aligning to TRBD1. CDR1 is WNHNN and CDR2 is SYGVQD in the germline V gene (reference sequence). The V and J ends lost 3 bases and 0 bases, in that order; junction bases with no gene match: 7. The CDR3 is 17 amino acids.

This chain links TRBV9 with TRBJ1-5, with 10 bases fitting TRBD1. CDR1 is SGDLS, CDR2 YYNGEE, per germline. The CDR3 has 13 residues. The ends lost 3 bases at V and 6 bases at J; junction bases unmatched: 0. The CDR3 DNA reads TGTGCCAGCAGCGGACAGGGGGCTCAGCCCCAGCATTTT. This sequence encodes CASSGQGAQPQHF.

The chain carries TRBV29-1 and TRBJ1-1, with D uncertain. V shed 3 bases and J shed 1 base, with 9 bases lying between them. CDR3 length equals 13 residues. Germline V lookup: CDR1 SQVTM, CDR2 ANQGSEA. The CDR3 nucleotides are TGCAGCGTTGACGGACGGAGGAACACTGAAGCTTTCTTT. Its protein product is CSVDGRRNTEAFF.

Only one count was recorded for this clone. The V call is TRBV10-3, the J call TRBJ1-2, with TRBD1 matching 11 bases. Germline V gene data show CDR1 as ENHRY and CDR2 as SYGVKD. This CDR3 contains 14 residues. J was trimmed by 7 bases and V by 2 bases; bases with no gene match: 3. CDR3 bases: TGTGCCATCAGTGAGGGACAGGGGGCGCGTGGCTACACCTTC. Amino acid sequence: CAISEGQGARGYTF.